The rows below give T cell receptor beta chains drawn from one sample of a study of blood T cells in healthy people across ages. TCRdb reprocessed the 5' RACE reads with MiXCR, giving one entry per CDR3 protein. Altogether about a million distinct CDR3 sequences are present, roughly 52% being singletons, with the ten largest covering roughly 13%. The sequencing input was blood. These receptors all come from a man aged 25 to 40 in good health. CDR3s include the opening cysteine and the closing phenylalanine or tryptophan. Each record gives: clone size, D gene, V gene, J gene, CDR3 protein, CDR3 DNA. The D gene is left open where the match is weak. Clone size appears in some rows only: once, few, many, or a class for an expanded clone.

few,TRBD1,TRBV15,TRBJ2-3,CATSRDFGTGSIDTQYF,TGTGCCACCAGCAGAGATTTCGGGACAGGGAGTATAGATACGCAGTATTTT
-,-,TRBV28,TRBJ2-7,CASSFHTGISYEQYF,TGTGCCAGCAGTTTTCACACAGGTATTTCCTACGAGCAGTACTTC
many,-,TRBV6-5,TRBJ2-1,CASSYGTDNEQFF,TGTGCCAGCAGTTACGGGACTGACAATGAGCAGTTCTTC
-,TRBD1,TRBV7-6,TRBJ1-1,CASSSGQGRQAFF,TGTGCCAGCAGCTCGGGACAGGGCCGTCAAGCTTTCTTT
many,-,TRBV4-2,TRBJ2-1,CASSQVGGQAEQFF,TGTGCCAGCAGCCAAGTCGGGGGCCAAGCAGAGCAGTTCTTC
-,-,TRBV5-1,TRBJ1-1,CASRPGIHQNTEAFF,TGCGCCAGCCGACCCGGCATACACCAGAACACTGAAGCTTTCTTT
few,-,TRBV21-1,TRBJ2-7,CASSKAGVSSSYEQYF,TGTGCCAGCAGCAAAGCAGGGGTTTCTAGCTCCTACGAGCAGTACTTC
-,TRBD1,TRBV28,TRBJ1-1,CASSPPGTGRAEAFF,TGTGCCAGCAGTCCCCCGGGGACAGGGAGGGCTGAAGCTTTCTTT
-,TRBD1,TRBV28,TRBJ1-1,CASLSGTGRWGEAFF,TGTGCCAGCTTATCCGGGACAGGTCGTTGGGGTGAAGCTTTCTTT
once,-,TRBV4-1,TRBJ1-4,CASSRPRESSKEKLFF,TGCGCCAGCAGCCGACCCAGGGAGTCCTCTAAGGAAAAACTGTTTTTT
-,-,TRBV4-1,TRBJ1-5,CASSQIGAFDNQPQHF,TGCGCCAGCAGCCAAATCGGGGCCTTTGACAATCAGCCCCAGCATTTT
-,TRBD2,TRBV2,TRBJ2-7,CASTLAGGPHEQYF,TGTGCCAGCACGCTAGCGGGGGGGCCCCATGAGCAGTACTTC
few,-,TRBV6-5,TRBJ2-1,CASSYRPNRATYNEQFF,TGTGCCAGCAGTTACCGACCGAACAGGGCAACCTACAATGAGCAGTTCTTC
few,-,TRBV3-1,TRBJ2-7,CASSLQGSSEQYF,TGTGCCAGCAGCCTACAGGGATCCAGCGAGCAGTACTTC
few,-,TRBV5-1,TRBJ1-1,CASGDGGVNTEAFF,TGCGCCAGTGGGGACGGGGGCGTGAACACTGAAGCTTTCTTT
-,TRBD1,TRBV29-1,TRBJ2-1,CSVVPAETGVYNEQFF,TGCAGCGTTGTCCCAGCGGAGACAGGGGTTTACAATGAGCAGTTCTTC
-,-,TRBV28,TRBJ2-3,CASSFYQGPRGTDTQYF,TGTGCCAGCAGTTTTTATCAGGGGCCCAGAGGCACAGATACGCAGTATTTT
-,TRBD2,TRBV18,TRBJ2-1,CASYPGLAGNEQFF,TGTGCCAGCTACCCAGGACTAGCGGGGAATGAGCAGTTCTTC
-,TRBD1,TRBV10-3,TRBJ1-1,CAIKTGTGVTEAFF,TGTGCCATCAAAACCGGGACAGGGGTCACTGAAGCTTTCTTT
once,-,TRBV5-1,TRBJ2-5,CASSFVMGETQYF,TGCGCCAGCAGCTTTGTGATGGGGGAGACCCAGTACTTC
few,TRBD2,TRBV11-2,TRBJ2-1,CASSLGLGGGRRNEQFF,TGTGCCAGCAGCTTGGGATTGGGCGGGGGGCGGAGAAATGAGCAGTTCTTC
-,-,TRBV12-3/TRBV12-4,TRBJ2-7,CACSSEDRPYEQYF,TGTGCCTGCAGTTCGGAGGACAGACCCTACGAGCAGTACTTC
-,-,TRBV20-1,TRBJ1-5,CSANDGPNQPQHF,TGCAGTGCTAACGACGGCCCCAATCAGCCCCAGCATTTT